The next 20 T cell receptor beta chains were all read from a single sample in a study of brain T cells in children with intractable seizures. The table came from immunoSEQ multiplex PCR; TCRdb's copy has only in-frame clones and leaves some out. The table includes about 1,500 clones, around 82% detected once. Surgery cases with the highest brain T cell transcript signatures were chosen for sequencing. The source material was resected brain tissue, sampled at surgery. The source of these receptors is a boy aged 5 to 17 with focal cortical dysplasia and intractable seizures.

The chain joins TRBV9 to TRBJ1-6; D ambiguous. Trimming stripped 3 bases from V and 7 bases from J, with 8 bases between. The CDR3 has 13 amino acids. Germline assignment: CDR1 SGDLS and CDR2 YYNGEE. CDR3 in amino acids: CASSGALNSPLHF. CDR3 DNA sequence: TGTGCCAGCAGCGGGGCCTTAAATTCACCCCTCCACTTT.

The rearrangement links TRBV7-2 to TRBJ2-5; no clear D. The CDR3 is made up of 15 amino acids. The germline V and J ends were trimmed by 6 bases and 5 bases, with 19 bases remaining between them. Germline CDR1 reads SGHTA; CDR2 reads FQGNSA. The CDR3 nucleotides are TGTGCCAGCAGTTCCACCGGACGCATGGGGGAGACCCAGTACTTC. Amino acid sequence: CASSSTGRMGETQYF.

The chain employs TRBV5-4 and TRBJ2-2, with 7 bases identical to TRBD2. CDR1 and CDR2 (germline): SGHNT, YYREEE (reference sequence). The CDR3 runs to 19 residues. The junction had 15 bases not matched to a gene; V was cut back by 3 bases and J by 1 base. The CDR3 spells CASSSSKGSRGMNTGELFF. CDR3 nucleotide sequence: TGTGCCAGCAGCTCATCTAAGGGTTCGCGGGGGATGAACACCGGGGAGCTGTTTTTT.

V is TRBV5-1 and J is TRBJ1-5; D gene unclear. The CDR3 spans 15 residues. Germline V gene data show CDR1 as SGHRS and CDR2 as YFSETQ. The V and J ends lost 3 bases and 2 bases respectively, with 12 bases between them. CDR3 loop: CASSWGGSGNQPQHF. The CDR3 DNA sequence: TGCGCCAGCAGCTGGGGAGGTTCGGGCAATCAGCCCCAGCATTTT.

This chain connects TRBV7-9 to TRBJ2-7, with a weak D call TRBD1 (5 bases). The CDR3 runs 14 residues. Germline CDR1 reads SEHNR; CDR2 reads FQNEAQ (reference sequence). V was shortened by 3 bases and J by 4 bases, with 13 bases between the two germline ends. In DNA form, the CDR3 reads TGTGCCAGCAGCTTTGGACAAGCGAATTACGAGCAGTACTTC. Translated: CASSFGQANYEQYF.

The chain uses TRBV14 and TRBJ2-3, with 8 bases aligning to TRBD2. The germline gives CDR1 SGHDN, CDR2 FVKESK. This CDR3 spans 15 amino acids. Trimming at V came to 4 bases and at J to 9 bases, leaving 12 bases not matched to a gene. Here the CDR3 reads CASSLRRGRPGTQYF. CDR3 nucleotides: TGTGCCAGCAGCCTCCGTCGCGGGAGGCCAGGGACGCAGTATTTT.

This chain uses TRBV4-1 with TRBJ1-1; no clear D gene. This CDR3 has 13 amino acids. The germline CDR1 and CDR2 sequences are MGHRA and YSYEKL. V was clipped by 0 bases and J by 6 bases, with 8 bases between them. The CDR3 DNA is TGCGCCAGCAGCCAAGATAGAGGTTCTGAAGCTTTCTTT. This sequence encodes CASSQDRGSEAFF.

The chain has TRBV28 and TRBJ1-5; TRBD1 matches at 7 bases. The V segment lost 8 bases and the J segment 11 bases; nucleotides outside the gene matches: 9. Germline V CDR1 and CDR2: MDHEN, SYDVKM. The CDR3 totals 12 residues. CDR3 bases: TGTGCCAGCCTGACAGGGACCGGGGCCCAGCATTTT. Translated: CASLTGTGAQHF. The whole variable domain, remainder taken from reference TRBV28 and TRBJ1-5, is DVKVTQSSRYLVKRTGEKVFLECVQDMDHENMFWYRQDPGLGLRLIYFSYDVKMKEKGDIPEGYSVSREKKERFSLILESASTNQTSMYLCASLTGTGAQHFGDGTRLSIL.

V usage is TRBV7-9 and J usage is TRBJ1-1; D remains ambiguous. V lost 6 bases and J lost 4, with 12 bases in between. The CDR3 totals 13 residues. In germline, CDR1 is SEHNR, CDR2 FQNEAQ (reference sequence). The CDR3 coding sequence is TGTGCCAGCAGTCCCAGCCCTCGCACTGAAGCTTTCTTT. Encoded protein: CASSPSPRTEAFF.

This clone has more than one count but fewer than ten. The gene calls are TRBV18 and TRBJ1-4, with D perhaps matching TRBD1 (6 bases). The CDR3 contains 16 residues. Trimming took off 2 bases at V and 3 bases at J, with 13 bases between the two ends. Germline V CDR1 and CDR2: KGHSH, LQKENI. CDR3 region: CASSPGWGQANEKLFF. CDR3 in DNA: TGTGCCAGCTCACCAGGTTGGGGGCAGGCTAATGAAAAACTGTTTTTT.

This chain links TRBV24-1 with TRBJ1-1, with D hard to call. Looked up from germline, CDR1 is KGHDR and CDR2 is SFDVKD. Trimming cost V 5 bases and J 1 base, with 7 bases left between them. This CDR3 is built from 13 residues. CDR3 sequence: CATSGAPNTEAFF. The CDR3, as DNA: TGTGCCACCAGTGGAGCGCCGAACACTGAAGCTTTCTTT.

The chain recombines TRBV6-2 or TRBV6-3 with TRBJ2-1, with TRBD2 identical over 14 bases. The trim removed 0 bases at V and 6 bases at J, leaving 1 base unmatched. CDR1 and CDR2 from the germline V gene are MNHEY and SVGEGT. This CDR3 comprises 16 residues. The CDR3 loop is CASSYSTSGGANEQFF. The CDR3 coding sequence is TGTGCCAGCAGTTACTCGACTAGCGGGGGGGCCAATGAGCAGTTCTTC.

This chain connects TRBV2 to TRBJ1-3; D uncertain. The ends were cut back, 11 bases at V and 0 bases at J, with 11 bases in the middle. Germline CDR1 and CDR2: SNHLY and FYNNEI. CDR3 length equals 13 residues. CDR3 amino acids: CACNKDSGNTIYF. In DNA, the CDR3 is TGTGCCTGCAACAAGGACTCTGGAAACACCATATATTTT.

The gene calls are TRBV27 and TRBJ2-7; possible D gene TRBD2, 5 bases. Trimming stripped 8 bases from V and 3 bases from J, with 11 bases between. Germline loops: CDR1 MNHEY, CDR2 SMNVEV (reference sequence). The CDR3 has 12 amino acids. The CDR3 sequence: CASPAGSYEQYV. The CDR3 bases are TGTGCCAGCCCCGCGGGTAGCTACGAGCAGTACGTC.

The DNA of the CDR3 is TGTGCCAGCACTATAAGGGGCGGCGAGGTTGTCTTCTTT. Amino acid sequence: CASTIRGGEVVFF. The chain recombines TRBV28 with TRBJ1-1; a weak D match, TRBD1 (5 bases). The germline V and J ends were trimmed by 7 bases and 14 bases, with 23 bases remaining between them. This CDR3 has 13 residues. Germline-derived CDR1 and CDR2 are MDHEN and SYDVKM.

This rearrangement joins TRBV7-7 to TRBJ1-1; no definite D call. Germline CDR1 SSHAT, CDR2 FNYEAQ (reference sequence). CDR3 length equals 15 residues. Trimming cost V 7 bases and J 3 bases, with 18 bases left between them. The DNA of the CDR3 is TGTGCCAGCACCCGTTTCCGGGTCAGCGACACTGAAGCTTTCTTT. Encoded protein: CASTRFRVSDTEAFF.

This clone came up once. V gene TRBV6-1 combines with J gene TRBJ1-3; possibly TRBD1 for D (6 bases). The germline V gene encodes CDR1 MNHNS and CDR2 SASEGT. The CDR3 covers 15 residues. The V end was cut by 1 base, the J end by 1 base, with 8 bases between. CDR3 protein: CASSEVTGSGNTIYF. DNA for the CDR3: TGTGCCAGCAGTGAAGTTACAGGGTCTGGAAACACCATATATTTT.

The chain recombines TRBV6-6 with TRBJ1-1; no reliable D call. Trimming took 4 bases from V and 5 from J, leaving 14 bases between them. Germline CDR1 MNHNY, CDR2 SVGAGI (reference sequence). The CDR3 consists of 14 residues. CDR3: CASSSWGRKTEAFF. CDR3 DNA: TGTGCCAGCAGTTCCTGGGGTCGTAAGACTGAAGCTTTCTTT.

The V call is TRBV7-8, the J call TRBJ1-5, with TRBD1 as a possible D gene (6 bases). Germline V gives CDR1 SGHVS, CDR2 FQNEAQ. The CDR3 totals 16 residues. Between the trimmed V and J ends, which lost 1 base and 4 bases, there was a span of 14 bases. This chain's CDR3 is CASSLGQAMGNQPQHF. The CDR3 region has the DNA TGTGCCAGCAGCTTAGGACAGGCCATGGGGAATCAGCCCCAGCATTTT.

This chain uses TRBV25-1 with TRBJ2-2; perhaps TRBD1 as D (7 bases). This CDR3 region has 13 residues. V was shortened by 10 bases and J by 7 bases, with 16 bases between the two germline ends. The germline CDR1 and CDR2 sequences are MGHDK and SYGVNS. The CDR3 is CATQGGPVGELFF. For the CDR3, the DNA is TGTGCCACCCAGGGGGGTCCTGTCGGGGAGCTGTTTTTT.